The following is a T cell receptor (beta chain) sequence with its context. Antigen specificity is unknown. Germline V gene lookup returns CDR1 SEHNR and CDR2 FQNEAQ (reference sequence). The junction had 5 bases not matched to a gene; V was cut back by 5 bases and J by 0 bases. This CDR3 is 16 amino acids long. A second PCR, run for about 7 to 11 cycles, used a sample-barcoded 5' primer plus a J-beta primer mix. Carrying 12 random nucleotides, a template-switch adaptor labeled each individual cDNA molecule. TCRdb reanalysed the 5' RACE reads using MiXCR and keeps one entry per CDR3 protein. The sample carries under 1,000,000 distinct CDR3 sequences, roughly 35% recorded once. The sample originates from a study of blood T cells in healthy people across ages. Findings and limits, study-wide: Estimated diversity across one million T cells was deemed an underestimate.

The sequence came from a man in his late teens or twenties in good health. Sequenced input: blood. The V call is TRBV7-9, the J call TRBJ2-5; 11 positions match TRBD1. In DNA form, the CDR3 reads TGTGCCAGCAGCCCCGGACAGGGGGCTGACCAAGAGACCCAGTACTTC. Amino acids: CASSPGQGADQETQYF. Drawing the rest from reference TRBV7-9 and TRBJ2-5, the complete variable domain is DTGVSQNPRHKITKRGQNVTFRCDPISEHNRLYWYRQTLGQGPEFLTYFQNEAQLEKSRLLSDRFSAERPKGSFSTLEIQRTEQGDSAMYLCASSPGQGADQETQYFGPGTRLLVL.